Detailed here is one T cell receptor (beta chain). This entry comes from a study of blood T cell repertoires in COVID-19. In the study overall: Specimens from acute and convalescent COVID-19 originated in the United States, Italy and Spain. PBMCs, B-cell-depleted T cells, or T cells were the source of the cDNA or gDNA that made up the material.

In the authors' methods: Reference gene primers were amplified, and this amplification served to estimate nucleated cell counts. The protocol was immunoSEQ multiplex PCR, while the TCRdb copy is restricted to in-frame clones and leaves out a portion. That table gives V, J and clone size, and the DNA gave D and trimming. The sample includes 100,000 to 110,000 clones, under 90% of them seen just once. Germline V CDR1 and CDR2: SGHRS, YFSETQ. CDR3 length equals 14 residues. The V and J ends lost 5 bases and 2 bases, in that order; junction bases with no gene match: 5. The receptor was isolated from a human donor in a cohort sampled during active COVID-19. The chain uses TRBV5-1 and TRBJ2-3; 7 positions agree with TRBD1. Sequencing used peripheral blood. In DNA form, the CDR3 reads TGCGCCAGCAGGGGGGACAGATTCACAGATACGCAGTATTTT. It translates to CASRGDRFTDTQYF.